This TCR beta chain was captured in a study of blood T cell repertoires in COVID-19. Across the whole study: Material from acute and convalescent COVID-19 was sourced from the United States, Italy and Spain. Sample material is recorded as cDNA or gDNA derived from T cells, B-cell-depleted T cells, or PBMCs.

After removal of 4 bases from V and 5 bases from J, the junction contained 9 bases not matched to a gene. Germline V gene lookup returns CDR1 LGHDT and CDR2 YNNKEL (reference sequence). This CDR3 is built from 17 residues. Original data processing: The authors estimated nucleated cell counts from reference gene primer amplification. The method was immunoSEQ multiplex PCR; TCRdb's version includes in-frame clones alone and lacks a portion of them. For V, J and clone size, that table is used; D and trimming come from the DNA. Of some 270,000 clones in the sample, approximately 83% were seen once. Only a few counts were recorded for this clone.

This clonotype originated in a woman between 70 and 85 years old with acute or convalescent COVID-19. Sequences were obtained from peripheral blood. The V gene is TRBV3-1 (or the pseudogene TRBV3-2), the J gene TRBJ2-2; 11 positions agree with TRBD2. In DNA, the CDR3 is TGTGCCAGCAGCCCGCGACGACTAGCGGGGTGGACCGGGGAGCTGTTTTTT. Amino acid sequence: CASSPRRLAGWTGELFF.